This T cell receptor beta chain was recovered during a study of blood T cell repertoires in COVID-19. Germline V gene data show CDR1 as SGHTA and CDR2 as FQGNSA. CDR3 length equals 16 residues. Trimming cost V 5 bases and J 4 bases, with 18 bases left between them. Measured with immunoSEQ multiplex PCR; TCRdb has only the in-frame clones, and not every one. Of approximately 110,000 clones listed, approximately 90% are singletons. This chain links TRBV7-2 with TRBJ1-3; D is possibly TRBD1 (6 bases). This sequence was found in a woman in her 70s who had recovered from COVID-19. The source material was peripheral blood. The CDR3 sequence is CASSLGGEVRGNTIYF. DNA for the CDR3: TGTGCCAGCAGCCTAGGGGGGGAGGTGAGAGGAAACACCATATATTTT.